Listed here are 29 T cell receptor beta chains from one sample, sequenced in a study of T cells in Graves' hyperthyroidism and ophthalmopathy. RNA transcripts yielded amplified TCR beta CDR3 regions. HTBI primers were employed in a first-round RT-PCR of the TCR CDR3. A single record per CDR3 protein comes from TCRdb applying MiXCR to the multiplex PCR reads. The table records 350,000 to 400,000 distinct CDR3 sequences, about 15% of them present only once. Material: blood. Receptors originate from a woman aged 55 to 70 with Graves' hyperthyroidism.

The CDR3 sequence is CSAQLSGSTDTQYF. CDR3 in DNA: TGCAGTGCCCAACTTAGCGGGAGCACAGATACGCAGTATTTT. V and J are TRBV20-1 and TRBJ2-3, with TRBD2 matching 7 bases. V gave up 6 bases and J gave up 0 bases; unmatched junction bases: 6. Looked up from germline, CDR1 is DFQATT and CDR2 is SNEGSKA (reference sequence). CDR3 length equals 14 residues.

The sample holds a few counts of this clonotype. V usage is TRBV24-1 and J usage is TRBJ2-2, with 7 bases that match TRBD1. CDR3 length: 16 residues. Germline values: CDR1 KGHDR, CDR2 SFDVKD. V lost 0 bases, J lost 5 bases, and 5 bases stayed unmatched. CDR3 coding DNA: TGTGCCACCAGTGATTTGGGGACAGACGTTACCGGGGAGCTGTTTTTT. Protein product: CATSDLGTDVTGELFF.

This clonotype was seen repeatedly, ten times or more. CDR3 amino acids: CASSLDGTYGYTF. DNA for the CDR3: TGCGCCAGCAGCCTGGACGGGACCTATGGCTACACCTTC. The chain links TRBV5-1 to TRBJ1-2; TRBD1 might be the D (5 bases). The germline V and J ends were trimmed by 4 bases and 4 bases, with 11 bases remaining between them. The length of the CDR3 is 13 residues. Germline CDR1 is SGHRS and CDR2 is YFSETQ. The full variable domain, completed using reference TRBV5-1 and TRBJ1-2, is KAGVTQTPRYLIKTRGQQVTLSCSPISGHRSVSWYQQTPGQGLQFLFEYFSETQRNKGNFPGRFSGRQFSNSRSEMNVSTLELGDSALYLCASSLDGTYGYTFGSGTRLTVV.

This clonotype was recorded at least ten times. The genes are TRBV24-1 and TRBJ2-1, with 8 bases lining up with TRBD1. V lost 9 bases, J lost 4 bases, and 7 bases stayed unmatched. The germline CDR1 and CDR2 sequences are KGHDR and SFDVKD. The CDR3 consists of 14 residues. The CDR3 bases are TGTGCCACCGCGACAGGGGAGCGGTACAATGAGCAGTTCTTC. Translated, it gives CATATGERYNEQFF.

This clonotype was observed a handful of times. The chain recombines TRBV29-1 with TRBJ1-5, with D tentatively TRBD1 (6 bases). V shed 6 bases and J shed 0 bases, with 15 bases lying between them. Germline CDR1 is SQVTM and CDR2 is ANQGSEA. This CDR3 spans 15 amino acids. Written as DNA, the CDR3 is TGCAGCGTCACCAGTACAGGGAATAGCAATCAGCCCCAGCATTTT. Amino acids: CSVTSTGNSNQPQHF.

The chain employs TRBV5-4 and TRBJ2-3; D possibly corresponds to TRBD2 (6 bases). The CDR3 spans 16 residues. Germline V CDR1 and CDR2: SGHNT, YYREEE (reference sequence). V lost 5 bases and J 8 bases, leaving 24 bases between the germline ends. CDR3 in amino acids: CASRPAGTFQERTQYF. The CDR3 region has the DNA TGTGCCAGCAGACCAGCAGGGACTTTCCAGGAGCGTACGCAGTATTTT.

The rearrangement uses TRBV25-1 and TRBJ2-2; D gene ambiguous. Trimming shortened V by 2 bases and J by 3 bases, and 4 bases separated the two germline ends. The CDR3 has 13 amino acids. Germline values: CDR1 MGHDK, CDR2 SYGVNS. The CDR3 is CASSERDTGELFF. The CDR3 DNA sequence: TGTGCCAGCAGTGAACGGGACACCGGGGAGCTGTTTTTT.

This clonotype has a count of ten or more. V and J are TRBV5-1 and TRBJ2-1; a weak D match, TRBD2 (5 bases). Trimming cost V 0 bases and J 2 bases, with 15 bases left between them. CDR1 is SGHRS and CDR2 is YFSETQ in the germline V gene. The length of the CDR3 is 17 residues. The CDR3 region is CASSLAQRAEAYNEQFF. In DNA form, the CDR3 reads TGCGCCAGCAGCTTGGCCCAGAGAGCGGAAGCCTACAATGAGCAGTTCTTC.

In this sample, this clonotype turned up many times. The chain combines TRBV2 with TRBJ2-5; D possibly matches TRBD1 or TRBD2 (5 bases each). V shed 7 bases and J shed 7 bases, with 22 bases lying between them. This CDR3 region has 15 residues. Looked up from germline, CDR1 is SNHLY and CDR2 is FYNNEI. The CDR3 DNA sequence: TGTGCCAGCACTGAGGGGTCGTTCCGTGCCGGGACCCAGTACTTC. It encodes CASTEGSFRAGTQYF.

The chain recombines TRBV30 with TRBJ2-7; D remains unclear. Deletions cut 8 bases from V and 4 bases from J, with 15 bases between. Germline values: CDR1 GTSNPN, CDR2 SVGIG (reference sequence). The CDR3 runs 12 residues. In nucleotides, the CDR3 is TGTGCCCTTAGGCCGGTTGGGTACGAGCAGTACTTC. Its translation is CALRPVGYEQYF.

This clonotype was observed a few times. The chain is built from TRBV9 and TRBJ1-2; D is ambiguous. Germline V CDR1 and CDR2: SGDLS, YYNGEE. The CDR3 loop spans 13 amino acids. The V gene lost 1 base and the J gene lost 6 bases, with 10 bases spanning the gap. The CDR3 region is CASSVTPGDGYTF. CDR3 DNA: TGTGCCAGCAGCGTAACACCCGGTGATGGCTACACCTTC.

This clonotype was seen repeatedly, ten times or more. The chain couples TRBV30 to TRBJ2-7; D possibly corresponds to TRBD2 (5 bases). Trimming removed 3 bases at V and 2 bases at J, with 20 bases between. The CDR3 runs to 16 residues. CDR1 and CDR2 from the germline V gene are GTSNPN and SVGIG (reference sequence). Written as DNA, the CDR3 is TGTGCCTGGAGCCTCGGCCGGGTGGGAGAGGCCTACGAGCAGTACTTC. Translated: CAWSLGRVGEAYEQYF.

At least ten counts were recorded for this clonotype. This chain joins TRBV7-2 and TRBJ2-5; D is uncertain. In germline, CDR1 is SGHTA, CDR2 FQGNSA. Trimming stripped 2 bases from V and 1 base from J, with 8 bases between. This CDR3 region has 14 residues. In nucleotides, the CDR3 is TGTGCCAGCAGCTTAACTCAGGCCCAAGAGACCCAGTACTTC. As protein: CASSLTQAQETQYF.

This clonotype has a count of ten or more. This chain connects TRBV3-1 to TRBJ2-5; the D is unclear. This CDR3 spans 15 amino acids. V shed 0 bases and J shed 5 bases, with 13 bases lying between them. Germline CDR1 and CDR2: LGHDT and YNNKEL (reference sequence). Here the CDR3 DNA reads TGTGCCAGCAGCCAAGATCTGCTTAGCACGGAGACCCAGTACTTC. Residues: CASSQDLLSTETQYF.

CDR3 sequence reads: CASSGTGINTQYF. Here the CDR3 DNA reads TGTGCCAGCAGTGGAACGGGAATCAATACGCAGTATTTT. The chain recombines TRBV6-2 or TRBV6-3 with TRBJ2-3, with D possibly being TRBD2 (5 bases). The V and J ends lost 5 bases and 7 bases respectively, with 13 bases between them. Germline loops: CDR1 MNHEY, CDR2 SVGEGT. The CDR3 is 13 amino acids.

The J gene is TRBJ2-5, the V gene TRBV19; TRBD2 aligns across 9 bases. Per the germline V gene, CDR1 is LNHDA and CDR2 is SQIVND (reference sequence). V shed 6 bases and J 3 bases; nucleotides not matched to a gene: 11. This CDR3 is built from 16 residues. In DNA form, the CDR3 reads TGTGCCAGTAGAAGTCCTTCGTTAGCGGGAGAAGAGACCCAGTACTTC. Encoded protein: CASRSPSLAGEETQYF.

This chain joins TRBV9 and TRBJ2-3; D is unclear. With 4 bases removed from V and 4 bases from J, the gap between germline ends came to 13 bases. The CDR3 runs 14 residues. CDR1 is SGDLS, CDR2 YYNGEE, per germline. CDR3 sequence reads: CASSRTSVPDTQYF. Written as DNA, the CDR3 is TGTGCCAGCAGCCGGACCTCGGTCCCAGATACGCAGTATTTT.

The rearrangement uses TRBV7-3 and TRBJ2-5; the D gene is possibly TRBD1 (6 bases). Germline V gene sequence: CDR1 SGHTA, CDR2 FQGTGA. The CDR3 runs to 15 residues. The V and J ends lost 5 bases and 4 bases respectively, with 17 bases between them. The chain's CDR3 is CASSQGLGVSETQYF. CDR3 in DNA: TGTGCCAGCAGCCAGGGGCTGGGTGTTTCAGAGACCCAGTACTTC.

Only a few counts were recorded for this clonotype. This rearrangement joins TRBV20-1 to TRBJ1-6, with 7 bases identical to TRBD1. J lost 3 bases, V lost 0 bases, and 11 bases had no gene match. Germline assignment: CDR1 DFQATT and CDR2 SNEGSKA (reference sequence). CDR3 size: 18 residues. CDR3 nucleotide sequence: TGCAGTGCTAGAGACCCGACCCAAGGGGGCGTCTATAATTCACCCCTCCACTTT. This translates into CSARDPTQGGVYNSPLHF.

The chain couples TRBV19 to TRBJ1-2, with 9 positions matching TRBD1. V shed 7 bases, J shed 8 bases, and the junction held 8 bases outside the gene matches. Germline loops: CDR1 LNHDA, CDR2 SQIVND (reference sequence). This CDR3 contains 13 residues. The CDR3 nucleotides are TGTGCCAGTACCTTAGGACAGGGGAGAGGCTACACCTTC. This translates into CASTLGQGRGYTF.

This clonotype has only a few counts. The chain carries TRBV18 and TRBJ2-1; the match to TRBD1 covers 7 bases. J was trimmed by 6 bases and V by 0 bases; bases with no gene match: 8. There are 16 residues in the CDR3. Germline CDR1 and CDR2: KGHSH and LQKENI. The CDR3 DNA sequence: TGTGCCAGCTCACCACCTACCGGGACAGTGTCCAATGAGCAGTTCTTC. Residues: CASSPPTGTVSNEQFF.

This clonotype has at least ten counts. The J gene is TRBJ1-5, the V gene TRBV28, with D tentatively TRBD1 (5 bases). Trimming cost V 4 bases and J 5 bases, with 12 bases left between them. Germline CDR1 reads MDHEN; CDR2 reads SYDVKM. CDR3 length equals 14 residues. CDR3 loop: CASSSAGMHQPQHF. Here the CDR3 DNA reads TGTGCCAGCAGTTCAGCAGGGATGCATCAGCCCCAGCATTTT.

This clonotype was seen ten or more times. The chain has TRBV3-1 and TRBJ2-7; TRBD1 aligns across 7 bases. The V gene's germline CDR1 is LGHDT and CDR2 YNNKEL (reference sequence). V lost 7 bases to trimming and J lost 3 bases; unmatched junction nucleotides: 9. There are 14 residues in the CDR3. CDR3 nucleotides: TGTGCCAGCAATCCGGGACAGAGGGACTACGAGCAGTACTTC. This codes for CASNPGQRDYEQYF.

This clonotype was detected many times. CDR3 loop: CASSPRQVLNEQFF. In DNA, the CDR3 is TGTGCCAGCAGCCCTAGACAGGTTCTCAATGAGCAGTTCTTC. This chain joins TRBV11-3 and TRBJ2-1, with D possibly being TRBD1 (6 bases). V was cut by 5 bases and J by 6 bases, with 14 bases left in between. The CDR3 covers 14 residues. The germline gives CDR1 SGHNT, CDR2 YENEEA.

This clonotype was seen many times. The chain is built from TRBV3-1 and TRBJ2-5, with D possibly being TRBD1 (6 bases). The CDR3 totals 14 residues. Germline assignment: CDR1 LGHDT and CDR2 YNNKEL (reference sequence). V was trimmed by 1 base and J by 3 bases, leaving 9 bases between them. The CDR3 spells CASSQGAGEETQYF. CDR3 sequence (DNA): TGTGCCAGCAGCCAAGGTGCAGGGGAAGAGACCCAGTACTTC.

In this sample, this clonotype turned up many times. V usage is TRBV3-1 and J usage is TRBJ2-2; TRBD1 is a possible D gene (5 bases). The V end lost 6 bases, the J end lost 4 bases, and 6 bases lay between the germline ends. The CDR3 is 12 residues long. Germline assignment: CDR1 LGHDT and CDR2 YNNKEL (reference sequence). CDR3 DNA sequence: TGTGCCAGCAGGCAGGGCACCGGGGAGCTGTTTTTT. Amino acids: CASRQGTGELFF. Using reference TRBV3-1 and TRBJ2-2 for the parts outside the CDR3, the full variable domain is DTAVSQTPKYLVTQMGNDKSIKCEQNLGHDTMYWYKQDSKKFLKIMFSYNNKELIINETVPNRFSPKSPDKAHLNLHINSLELGDSAVYFCASRQGTGELFFGEGSRLTVL.

This clonotype was counted ten times or more. The chain has TRBV7-9 and TRBJ2-1; 7 bases are shared with TRBD2. Looked up from germline, CDR1 is SEHNR and CDR2 is FQNEAQ (reference sequence). With V trimmed by 5 bases and J by 7 bases, 11 bases remained unmatched. The CDR3 covers 15 residues. The DNA of the CDR3 is TGTGCCAGCAGCCGGGGTGGGGCAGCGGGAAATGAGCAGTTCTTC. This encodes CASSRGGAAGNEQFF.

This clonotype has a count of ten or more. The chain has TRBV12-3 or TRBV12-4 and TRBJ2-5; TRBD1 matches 8 bases. There are 13 residues in the CDR3. The V and J ends lost 8 bases and 5 bases, in that order; junction bases with no gene match: 7. The CDR3 coding sequence is TGTGCCAGCGCACCCAGGGGGCCGGAGACCCAGTACTTC. As protein: CASAPRGPETQYF.

Many counts were recorded for this clonotype. The V gene is TRBV20-1, the J gene TRBJ2-5; 10 nucleotides align to TRBD2. This CDR3 spans 16 amino acids. Germline CDR1 reads DFQATT; CDR2 reads SNEGSKA (reference sequence). V lost 3 bases to trimming and J lost 1 base; unmatched junction nucleotides: 8. This CDR3 is CSARRPAGGVQETQYF. The CDR3 DNA reads as TGCAGTGCTAGGAGACCAGCGGGAGGGGTCCAAGAGACCCAGTACTTC.